This passage covers 14 T cell receptor beta chains from one sample sequenced in a study of Ad26.COV2.S vaccination and SARS-CoV-2 variants. TCRdb keeps only in-frame clones here, not all; method: immunoSEQ multiplex PCR. The table lists over 110,000 clones, 70% to 90% of them singletons. Here the sequenced sample was peripheral blood, taken after recovery from COVID-19. Source of these receptors: a human donor who had recovered from COVID-19.

This chain joins TRBV5-1 and TRBJ1-5; D is ambiguous. The germline V and J ends were trimmed by 7 bases and 4 bases, with 18 bases remaining between them. Germline V gives CDR1 SGHRS, CDR2 YFSETQ. The CDR3 has 15 amino acids. The CDR3 here is CASLLHARFNQPQHF. The CDR3 coding sequence is TGCGCCAGCCTCCTACACGCCCGGTTTAATCAGCCCCAGCATTTT.

In this sample, this clone turned up once. This CDR3 reads CASSPTGGAGTDTQYF. The CDR3 DNA reads TGTGCCAGTAGTCCGACGGGGGGGGCCGGCACAGATACGCAGTATTTT. J is TRBJ2-3 and V is TRBV19, with 8 bases aligning to TRBD2. CDR1 is LNHDA and CDR2 is SQIVND in the germline V gene (reference sequence). This CDR3 has 16 amino acids. Germline trimming cut 5 bases from V and 1 base from J; bases unmatched to any gene: 8.

The CDR3 protein is CASSLEGAGELFF. The CDR3 DNA sequence: TGTGCCAGCAGCTTGGAGGGCGCCGGGGAGCTGTTTTTT. The chain carries TRBV11-3 and TRBJ2-2; TRBD2 might be the D (6 bases). CDR1 and CDR2 (germline): SGHNT, YENEEA. This CDR3 has 13 residues. V lost 3 bases and J 6 bases, leaving 8 bases between the germline ends.

The rearrangement uses TRBV19 and TRBJ1-2, with D maybe TRBD1 (5 bases). V gave up 7 bases and J gave up 4 bases, with 19 bases separating them. The CDR3 is 15 amino acids. CDR1 and CDR2 from the germline V gene are LNHDA and SQIVND (reference sequence). CDR3 sequence (DNA): TGTGCCAGTACGAGAGTCACAGGCAAGGGCTATGGCTACACCTTC. Translating gives CASTRVTGKGYGYTF.

The chain is built from TRBV30 and TRBJ2-5; no clear D. CDR1 and CDR2 from the germline V gene are GTSNPN and SVGIG (reference sequence). This CDR3 is 14 amino acids long. V was clipped by 0 bases and J by 3 bases, with 11 bases between them. This chain's CDR3 is CAWSVLSGEETQYF. The CDR3 DNA reads TGTGCCTGGAGTGTACTGAGTGGGGAAGAGACCCAGTACTTC.

V gene TRBV19 combines with J gene TRBJ1-4; no clear D gene. The ends were cut back, 6 bases at V and 10 bases at J, with 18 bases in the middle. The germline V gene encodes CDR1 LNHDA and CDR2 SQIVND (reference sequence). This CDR3 contains 14 residues. The CDR3 DNA sequence: TGTGCCAGTAGCCGGACCCTATTTGAGGGAAAACTGTTTTTT. Residues: CASSRTLFEGKLFF.

The chain joins TRBV28 to TRBJ1-1; D unresolved. Trimming left V 5 bases short and J 2 bases short, with 18 bases between. Germline CDR1 MDHEN, CDR2 SYDVKM. The CDR3 contains 16 residues. This chain's CDR3 is CASSTPRGSSNTEAFF. The CDR3, as DNA: TGTGCCAGCAGTACGCCGCGGGGAAGTTCCAACACTGAAGCTTTCTTT.

The genes are TRBV6-1 and TRBJ2-7, with D maybe TRBD2 (6 bases). The V and J ends lost 3 bases and 3 bases respectively, with 15 bases between them. CDR1 and CDR2 (germline): MNHNS, SASEGT. The CDR3 has 15 amino acids. The CDR3 reads CASSDLNWGLYEQYF. The DNA of the CDR3 is TGTGCCAGCAGTGACCTAAACTGGGGACTCTACGAGCAGTACTTC.

The genes are TRBV9 and TRBJ1-2; D not resolved. Germline CDR1 reads SGDLS; CDR2 reads YYNGEE. The CDR3 consists of 12 residues. V lost 3 bases and J lost 8, with 11 bases in between. The CDR3 region is CASSAPREGYTF. The CDR3 nucleotides are TGTGCCAGCAGCGCTCCTAGGGAAGGCTACACCTTC. The variable domain in full, completed from reference TRBV9 and TRBJ1-2, reads DSGVTQTPKHLITATGQRVTLRCSPRSGDLSVYWYQQSLDQGLQFLIQYYNGEERAKGNILERFSAQQFPDLHSELNLSSLELGDSALYFCASSAPREGYTFGSGTRLTVV.

This chain connects TRBV5-1 to TRBJ2-7; D ambiguous. Trimming stripped 3 bases from V and 7 bases from J, with 17 bases between. The CDR3 totals 14 residues. Germline V lookup: CDR1 SGHRS, CDR2 YFSETQ. CDR3 nucleotide sequence: TGCGCCAGCAGCTCACATTTTTCTCCCGGGGAGCAGTACTTC. Translation gives CASSSHFSPGEQYF.

This clone was counted between two and nine times. The rearrangement uses TRBV18 and TRBJ2-7; 8 nucleotides align to TRBD1. CDR1 and CDR2 (germline): KGHSH, LQKENI. V lost 2 bases and J lost 12; bases outside the gene matches: 12. The length of the CDR3 is 14 residues. CDR3 residues: CASSPGTGSVSAYF. The CDR3 DNA follows: TGTGCCAGCTCACCAGGGACAGGCTCCGTGAGCGCGTACTTC.

The chain is built from TRBV4-3 and TRBJ1-6; TRBD1 agrees at 9 bases. The junction had 4 bases not matched to a gene; V was cut back by 2 bases and J by 8 bases. CDR1 and CDR2 (germline): LGHNA, YSLEER. The CDR3 covers 15 residues. The CDR3 bases are TGCGCCAGCAGCCAACGGGACAGGGATCATTCACCCCTCCACTTT. This gives the protein CASSQRDRDHSPLHF.

The chain uses TRBV15 and TRBJ2-7, with unresolved D. CDR1 is LNHNV, CDR2 YYDKDF, per germline (reference sequence). The CDR3 runs 14 residues. V shed 0 bases and J shed 6 bases, with 12 bases lying between them. The CDR3 region is CATSRDGMAVEQYF. CDR3 in DNA: TGTGCCACCAGCAGAGATGGGATGGCAGTCGAGCAGTACTTC.

The V and J genes are TRBV28 and TRBJ2-7; D remains ambiguous. This CDR3 has 12 amino acids. CDR1 and CDR2 from the germline V gene are MDHEN and SYDVKM. Trimming took 3 bases from V and 4 from J, leaving 7 bases between them. The CDR3 loop reads CASSLSDYEQYF. The DNA of the CDR3 is TGTGCCAGCAGTTTGTCTGATTACGAGCAGTACTTC.